The subject of this entry is one T cell receptor beta chain. Authors' processing steps: By means of reference gene primer amplification, nucleated cell counts were estimated. Here immunoSEQ multiplex PCR was the method, and the copy in TCRdb shows in-frame clones only, minus some. The V and J calls and the clone size are those of that table, but D and trimming were determined from the DNA. The data show more than 250,000 clones, approximately 88% seen once. This entry comes from a study of blood T cell repertoires in COVID-19. Study details: Acute and convalescent COVID-19 specimens originated in the United States, Italy and Spain.

This CDR3 region has 15 residues. V lost 1 base and J lost 3, with 11 bases in between. The V gene's germline CDR1 is SGHRS and CDR2 YFSETQ. The source material was peripheral blood. V and J are TRBV5-1 and TRBJ2-1; D call uncertain. The sequence was obtained from a young man who had recovered from COVID-19. DNA of the CDR3: TGCGCCAGCAGCTTGTCTCTGACATTCTACAATGAGCAGTTCTTC. This codes for CASSLSLTFYNEQFF.